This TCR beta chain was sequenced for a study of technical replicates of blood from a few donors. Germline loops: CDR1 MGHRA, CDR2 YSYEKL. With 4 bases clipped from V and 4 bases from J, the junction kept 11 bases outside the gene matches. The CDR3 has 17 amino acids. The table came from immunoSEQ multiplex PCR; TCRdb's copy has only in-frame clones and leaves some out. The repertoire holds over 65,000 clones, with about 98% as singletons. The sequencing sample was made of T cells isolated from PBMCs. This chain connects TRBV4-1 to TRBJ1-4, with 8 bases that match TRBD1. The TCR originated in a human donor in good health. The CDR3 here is CASSRIETGAYNEKLFF. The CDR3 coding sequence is TGCGCCAGCAGCCGAATCGAGACAGGGGCGTATAATGAAAAACTGTTTTTT.